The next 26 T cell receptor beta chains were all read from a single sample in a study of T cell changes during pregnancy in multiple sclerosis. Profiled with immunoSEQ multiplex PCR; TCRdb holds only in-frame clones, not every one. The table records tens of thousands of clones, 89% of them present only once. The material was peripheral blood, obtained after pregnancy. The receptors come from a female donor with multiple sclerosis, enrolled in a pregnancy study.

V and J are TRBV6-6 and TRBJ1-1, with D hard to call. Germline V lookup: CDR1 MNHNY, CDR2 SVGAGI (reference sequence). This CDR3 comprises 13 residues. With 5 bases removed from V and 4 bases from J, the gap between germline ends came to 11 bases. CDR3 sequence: CASSRWAGTEAFF. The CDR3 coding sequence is TGTGCCAGCAGTAGGTGGGCGGGCACTGAAGCTTTCTTT.

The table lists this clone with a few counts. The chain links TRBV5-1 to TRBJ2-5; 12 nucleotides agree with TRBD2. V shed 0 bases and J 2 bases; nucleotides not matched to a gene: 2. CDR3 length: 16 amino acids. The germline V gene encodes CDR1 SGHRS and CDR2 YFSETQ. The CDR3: CASSLDGTSGQETQYF. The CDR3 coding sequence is TGCGCCAGCAGCTTGGATGGGACTAGCGGGCAAGAGACCCAGTACTTC.

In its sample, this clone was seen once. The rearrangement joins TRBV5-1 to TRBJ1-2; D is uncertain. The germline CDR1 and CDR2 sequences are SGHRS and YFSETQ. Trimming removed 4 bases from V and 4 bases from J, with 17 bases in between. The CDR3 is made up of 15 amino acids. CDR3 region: CASSPYTIGRYGYTF. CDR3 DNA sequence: TGCGCCAGCAGCCCGTACACGATTGGCCGCTATGGCTACACCTTC.

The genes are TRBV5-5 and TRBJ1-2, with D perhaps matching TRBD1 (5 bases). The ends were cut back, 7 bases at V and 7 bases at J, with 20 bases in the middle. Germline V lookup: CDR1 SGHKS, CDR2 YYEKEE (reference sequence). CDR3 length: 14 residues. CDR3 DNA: TGTGCCAGCGGCCCGTATCCGGGGGTTGGTGGCTACACCTTC. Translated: CASGPYPGVGGYTF.

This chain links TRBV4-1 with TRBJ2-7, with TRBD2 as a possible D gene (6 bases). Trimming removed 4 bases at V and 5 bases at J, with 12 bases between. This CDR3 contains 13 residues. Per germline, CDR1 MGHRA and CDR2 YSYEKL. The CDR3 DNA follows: TGCGCCAGCAGCCCGTGGCCGGGGGACGAGCAGTACTTC. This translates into CASSPWPGDEQYF.

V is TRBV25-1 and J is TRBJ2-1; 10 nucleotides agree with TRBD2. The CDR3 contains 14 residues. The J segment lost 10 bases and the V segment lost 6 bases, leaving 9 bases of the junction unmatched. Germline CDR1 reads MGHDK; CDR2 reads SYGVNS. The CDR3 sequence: CASRLSGGAREQFF. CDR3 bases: TGTGCCAGCAGATTAAGCGGGGGGGCCAGGGAGCAGTTCTTC.

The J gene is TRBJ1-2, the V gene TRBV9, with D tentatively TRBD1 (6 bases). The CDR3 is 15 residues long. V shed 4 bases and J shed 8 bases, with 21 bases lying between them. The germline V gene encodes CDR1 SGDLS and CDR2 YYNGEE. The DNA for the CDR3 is TGTGCCAGCAGCCCCGACCGGCAGGGGTGGTGGGGCTACACCTTC. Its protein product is CASSPDRQGWWGYTF. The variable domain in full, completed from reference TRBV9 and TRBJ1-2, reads DSGVTQTPKHLITATGQRVTLRCSPRSGDLSVYWYQQSLDQGLQFLIQYYNGEERAKGNILERFSAQQFPDLHSELNLSSLELGDSALYFCASSPDRQGWWGYTFGSGTRLTVV.

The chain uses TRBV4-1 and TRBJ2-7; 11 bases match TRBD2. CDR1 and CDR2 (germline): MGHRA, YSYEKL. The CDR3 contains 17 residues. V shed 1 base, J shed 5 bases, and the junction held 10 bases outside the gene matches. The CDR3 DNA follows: TGCGCCAGCAGCCAAGGATATGCAATAGCGGGGGGGAACGAGCAGTACTTC. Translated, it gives CASSQGYAIAGGNEQYF.

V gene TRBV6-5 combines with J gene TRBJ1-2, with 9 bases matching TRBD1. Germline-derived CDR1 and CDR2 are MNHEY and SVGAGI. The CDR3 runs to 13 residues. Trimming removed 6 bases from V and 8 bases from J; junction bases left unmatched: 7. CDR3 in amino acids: CASRLQGAVGYTF. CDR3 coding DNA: TGTGCCAGCAGATTACAGGGGGCGGTAGGCTACACCTTC.

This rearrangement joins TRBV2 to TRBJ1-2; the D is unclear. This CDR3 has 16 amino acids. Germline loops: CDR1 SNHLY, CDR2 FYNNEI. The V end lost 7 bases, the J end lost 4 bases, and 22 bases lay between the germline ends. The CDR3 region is CASTTWEGPLFYGYTF. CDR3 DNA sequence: TGTGCCAGCACCACGTGGGAGGGTCCGCTATTCTATGGCTACACCTTC.

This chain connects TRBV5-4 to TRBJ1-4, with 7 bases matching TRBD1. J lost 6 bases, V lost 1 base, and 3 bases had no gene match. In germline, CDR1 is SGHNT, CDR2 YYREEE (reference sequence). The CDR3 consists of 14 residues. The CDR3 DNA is TGTGCCAGCAGCTTGAAAGGGGGCCATGAAAAACTGTTTTTT. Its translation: CASSLKGGHEKLFF.

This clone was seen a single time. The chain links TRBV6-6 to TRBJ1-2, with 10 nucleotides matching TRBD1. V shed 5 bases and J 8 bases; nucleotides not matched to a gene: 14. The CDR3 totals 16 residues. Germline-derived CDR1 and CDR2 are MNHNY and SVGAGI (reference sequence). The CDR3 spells CASSTGGTGAVQGYTF. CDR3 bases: TGTGCCAGCAGTACCGGGGGGACAGGGGCTGTTCAGGGCTACACCTTC.

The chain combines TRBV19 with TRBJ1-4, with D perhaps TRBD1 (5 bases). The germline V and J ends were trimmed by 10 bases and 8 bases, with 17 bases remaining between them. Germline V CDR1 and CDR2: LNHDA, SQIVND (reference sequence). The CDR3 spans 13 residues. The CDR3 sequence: CATREGPREKLFF. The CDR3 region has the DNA TGTGCCACAAGGGAGGGGCCAAGGGAAAAACTGTTTTTT. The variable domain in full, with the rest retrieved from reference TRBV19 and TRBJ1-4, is DGGITQSPKYLFRKEGQNVTLSCEQNLNHDAMYWYRQDPGQGLRLIYYSQIVNDFQKGDIAEGYSVSREKKESFPLTVTSAQKNPTAFYLCATREGPREKLFFGSGTQLSVL.

The CDR3 protein is CASSLGWGTGNTEAFF. CDR3 nucleotide sequence: TGTGCCAGCAGCTTGGGTTGGGGGACAGGGAACACTGAAGCTTTCTTT. This chain joins TRBV5-4 and TRBJ1-1, with TRBD1 matching over 8 bases. V was pared by 0 bases and J by 1 base, with 5 bases of the junction left unmatched. CDR3 size: 16 residues. CDR1 and CDR2 from the germline V gene are SGHNT and YYREEE (reference sequence). The full variable domain, rest sourced from reference TRBV5-4 and TRBJ1-1, is ETGVTQSPTHLIKTRGQQVTLRCSSQSGHNTVSWYQQALGQGPQFIFQYYREEENGRGNFPPRFSGLQFPNYSSELNVNALELDDSALYLCASSLGWGTGNTEAFFGQGTRLTVV.

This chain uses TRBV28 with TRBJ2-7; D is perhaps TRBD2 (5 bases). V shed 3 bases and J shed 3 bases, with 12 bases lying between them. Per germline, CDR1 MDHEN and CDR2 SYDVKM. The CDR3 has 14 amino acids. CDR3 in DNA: TGTGCCAGCAGTTTGGGTCATGAGGGCTACGAGCAGTACTTC. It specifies CASSLGHEGYEQYF.

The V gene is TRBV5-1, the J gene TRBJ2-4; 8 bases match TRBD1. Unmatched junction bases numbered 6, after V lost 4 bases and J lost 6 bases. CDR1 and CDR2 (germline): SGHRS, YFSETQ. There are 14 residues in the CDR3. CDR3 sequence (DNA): TGCGCCAGCAGCGATGGGACAGGTGGAAACATTCAGTACTTC. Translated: CASSDGTGGNIQYF.

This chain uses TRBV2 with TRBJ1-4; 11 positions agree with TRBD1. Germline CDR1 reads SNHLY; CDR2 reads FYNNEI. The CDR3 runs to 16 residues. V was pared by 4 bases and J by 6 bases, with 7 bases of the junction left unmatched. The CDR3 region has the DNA TGTGCCAGCAGTGGGGACAGGGGGGCGCGATATGAAAAACTGTTTTTT. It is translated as CASSGDRGARYEKLFF.

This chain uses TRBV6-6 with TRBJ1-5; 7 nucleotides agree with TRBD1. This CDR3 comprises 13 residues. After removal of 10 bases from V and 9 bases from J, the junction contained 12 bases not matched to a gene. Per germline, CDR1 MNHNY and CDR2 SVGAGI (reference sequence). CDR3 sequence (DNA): TGTGCCACCCGGGACAGCCTAGAGCGGCCCCAGCATTTT. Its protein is CATRDSLERPQHF.

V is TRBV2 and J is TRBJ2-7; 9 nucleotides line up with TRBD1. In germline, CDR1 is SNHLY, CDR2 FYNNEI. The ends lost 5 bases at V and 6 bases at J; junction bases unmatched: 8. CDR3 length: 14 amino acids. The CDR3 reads CASSRDREASEQYF. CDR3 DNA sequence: TGTGCCAGCAGTCGGGACAGGGAGGCGAGCGAGCAGTACTTC.

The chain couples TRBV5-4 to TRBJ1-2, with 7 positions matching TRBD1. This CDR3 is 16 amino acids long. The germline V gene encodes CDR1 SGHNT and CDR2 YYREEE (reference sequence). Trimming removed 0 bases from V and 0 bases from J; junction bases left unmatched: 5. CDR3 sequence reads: CASSLAIGTANYGYTF. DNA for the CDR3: TGTGCCAGCAGCTTGGCCATAGGGACAGCTAACTATGGCTACACCTTC.

This CDR3 is CASSLSLAGGENNEQFF. The CDR3 DNA sequence: TGTGCCAGCAGCCTGTCACTAGCGGGGGGCGAAAACAATGAGCAGTTCTTC. V gene TRBV5-4 combines with J gene TRBJ2-1, with 12 bases identical to TRBD2. V lost 4 bases and J lost 5; bases outside the gene matches: 10. CDR1 and CDR2 from the germline V gene are SGHNT and YYREEE (reference sequence). The CDR3 contains 17 residues.

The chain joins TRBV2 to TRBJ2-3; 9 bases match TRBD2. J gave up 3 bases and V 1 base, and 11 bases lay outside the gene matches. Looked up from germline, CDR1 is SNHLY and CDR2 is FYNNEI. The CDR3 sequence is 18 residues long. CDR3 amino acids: CASSEGRWERGETDTQYF. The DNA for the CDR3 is TGTGCCAGCAGTGAAGGGCGATGGGAGCGGGGGGAAACAGATACGCAGTATTTT. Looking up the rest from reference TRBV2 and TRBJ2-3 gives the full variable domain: EPEVTQTPSHQVTQMGQEVILRCVPISNHLYFYWYRQILGQKVEFLVSFYNNEISEKSEIFDDQFSVERPDGSNFTLKIRSTKLEDSAMYFCASSEGRWERGETDTQYFGPGTRLTVL.

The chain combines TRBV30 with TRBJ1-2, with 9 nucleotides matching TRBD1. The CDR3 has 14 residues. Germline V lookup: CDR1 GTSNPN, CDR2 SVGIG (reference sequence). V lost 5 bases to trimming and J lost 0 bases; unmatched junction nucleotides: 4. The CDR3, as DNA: TGTGCCTGGGGGAGGGACAGGGCTAACTATGGCTACACCTTC. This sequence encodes CAWGRDRANYGYTF. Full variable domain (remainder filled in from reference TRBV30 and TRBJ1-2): SQTIHQWPATLVQPVGSPLSLECTVEGTSNPNLYWYRQAAGRGLQLLFYSVGIGQISSEVPQNLSASRPQDRQFILSSKKLLLSDSGFYLCAWGRDRANYGYTFGSGTRLTVV.

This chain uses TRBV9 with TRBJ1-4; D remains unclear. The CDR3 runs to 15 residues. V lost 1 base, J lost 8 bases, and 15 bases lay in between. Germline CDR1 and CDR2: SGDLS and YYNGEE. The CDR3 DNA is TGTGCCAGCAGCGTATCCCCCCTTTCCGGGGAAAAACTGTTTTTT. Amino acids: CASSVSPLSGEKLFF.

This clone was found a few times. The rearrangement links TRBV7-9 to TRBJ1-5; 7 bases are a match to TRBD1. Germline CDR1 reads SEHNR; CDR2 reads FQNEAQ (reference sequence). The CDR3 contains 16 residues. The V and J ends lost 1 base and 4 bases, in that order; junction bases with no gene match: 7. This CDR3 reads CASSLVSGTENQPQHF. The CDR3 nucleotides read TGTGCCAGCAGCTTAGTCTCCGGGACAGAGAATCAGCCCCAGCATTTT.

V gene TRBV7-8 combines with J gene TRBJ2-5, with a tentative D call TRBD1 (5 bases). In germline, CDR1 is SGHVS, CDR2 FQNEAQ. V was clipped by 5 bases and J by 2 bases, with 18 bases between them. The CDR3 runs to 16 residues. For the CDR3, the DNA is TGTGCCAGCAGCGTACTTATAGTAGGGGAACAAGAGACCCAGTACTTC. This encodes CASSVLIVGEQETQYF.